This TCR beta chain appears in the sequencing data of a study of identical twins. One entry per CDR3 protein results from TCRdb running MiXCR on the 5' RACE reads. The table records 500,000 to 650,000 distinct CDR3 sequences, under 25% of them present only once. Study-level points and caveats: Cross-sectional statistics underpinned the conclusions; the same donors were not followed. Fewer insertions were carried by abundant cord blood beta clonotypes, but none was seen in memory repertoires.

As regards this clonotype: Its antigen is not identified.

V trimming: 9 bases; J trimming: 0 bases; junction bases outside the gene matches: 8. Germline V gene sequence: CDR1 SNHLY, CDR2 FYNNEI. The CDR3 sequence is 14 residues long. In addition, the sample was reused for a study of yellow fever vaccine responses in identical twins. From that report: Each twin's T cell response to the vaccine was reported to look partly convergent and partly personalized.

Sequenced input: CD4+ T cells sorted from blood. This TCR came from a woman in her late teens or twenties in good health. The gene calls are TRBV2 and TRBJ2-7, with 7 nucleotides matching TRBD2. In DNA form, the CDR3 reads TGTGCCAGATCTACCGGGACTATCTCCTACGAGCAGTACTTC. This encodes CARSTGTISYEQYF.